Listed here are 29 T cell receptor beta chains from one sample, sequenced in a study of T cell changes during pregnancy in multiple sclerosis. TCRdb's copy holds only in-frame clones and misses some; the assay was immunoSEQ multiplex PCR. The sample consists of about 64,000 clones, roughly 93% of them appearing once. The specimen comprised peripheral blood, sampled in the second trimester of pregnancy. Every receptor here comes from a female donor with multiple sclerosis, enrolled in a pregnancy study.

V usage is TRBV4-1 and J usage is TRBJ1-1, with 7 bases matching TRBD1. The germline gives CDR1 MGHRA, CDR2 YSYEKL. V was pared by 2 bases and J by 5 bases, with 8 bases of the junction left unmatched. This CDR3 has 15 amino acids. DNA of the CDR3: TGCGCCAGCAGCCAACCGACAGGGCGAGGGACTGAAGCTTTCTTT. Protein sequence: CASSQPTGRGTEAFF.

This rearrangement joins TRBV5-5 to TRBJ2-6; perhaps TRBD1 as D (6 bases). Trimming removed 1 base from V and 2 bases from J, with 13 bases in between. The CDR3 extends over 17 amino acids. Germline CDR1 and CDR2: SGHKS and YYEKEE (reference sequence). Written as DNA, the CDR3 is TGTGCCAGCAGCTTGTCAGGGGACGGGGCTGGGGCCAACGTCCTGACTTTC. This translates into CASSLSGDGAGANVLTF. The full variable domain, with the rest looked up from reference TRBV5-5 and TRBJ2-6, is DAGVTQSPTHLIKTRGQQVTLRCSPISGHKSVSWYQQVLGQGPQFIFQYYEKEERGRGNFPDRFSARQFPNYSSELNVNALLLGDSALYLCASSLSGDGAGANVLTFGAGSRLTVL.

The chain recombines TRBV18 with TRBJ1-2; D may be TRBD1 (6 bases). Germline CDR1 KGHSH, CDR2 LQKENI. The V and J ends lost 5 bases and 6 bases respectively, with 13 bases between them. The length of the CDR3 is 13 residues. The CDR3 reads CASSEQGSNGYTF. The CDR3 coding sequence is TGTGCCAGCTCAGAACAGGGATCGAATGGCTACACCTTC.

The chain recombines TRBV5-1 with TRBJ2-7, with TRBD1 identical over 10 bases. Germline V gene data show CDR1 as SGHRS and CDR2 as YFSETQ. This CDR3 has 15 amino acids. V lost 4 bases, J lost 6 bases, and 10 bases stayed unmatched. CDR3 protein: CASSLAGTGVGEQYF. The CDR3 coding sequence is TGCGCCAGCAGCCTGGCTGGGACAGGGGTGGGCGAGCAGTACTTC.

V is TRBV5-1 and J is TRBJ2-7; 12 nucleotides align to TRBD2. The V gene's germline CDR1 is SGHRS and CDR2 YFSETQ. CDR3 length equals 15 residues. J was trimmed by 2 bases and V by 3 bases; bases with no gene match: 3. The DNA for the CDR3 is TGCGCCAGCAGCTCCTCTAGCGGGGGGGCCTACGAGCAGTACTTC. Its protein is CASSSSSGGAYEQYF.

The chain is built from TRBV18 and TRBJ1-1; D is unclear. The V end lost 3 bases, the J end lost 1 base, and 9 bases lay between the germline ends. The CDR3 is made up of 14 amino acids. Germline V CDR1 and CDR2: KGHSH, LQKENI. CDR3 sequence (DNA): TGTGCCAGCTCACCGAGACGGGAGAACACTGAAGCTTTCTTT. As protein: CASSPRRENTEAFF.

The J gene is TRBJ1-6, the V gene TRBV4-3; D possibly corresponds to TRBD1 (5 bases). The V gene lost 1 base and the J gene lost 10 bases, with 14 bases spanning the gap. The germline V gene has CDR1 LGHNA and CDR2 YSLEER. CDR3 length: 15 amino acids. The CDR3 DNA is TGCGCCAGCAGCCAAGGAGGAGGGGCAGTGTCACCCCTCCACTTT. Amino acids: CASSQGGGAVSPLHF.

The rearrangement uses TRBV4-1 and TRBJ2-1; 9 bases are a match to TRBD2. CDR1 is MGHRA and CDR2 is YSYEKL in the germline V gene. The CDR3 loop spans 16 amino acids. J was trimmed by 1 base and V by 0 bases; bases with no gene match: 1. The CDR3 here is CASSQESGGSYNEQFF. CDR3 nucleotides: TGCGCCAGCAGCCAAGAGAGCGGGGGGTCCTACAATGAGCAGTTCTTC.

The chain recombines TRBV5-5 with TRBJ2-3; D perhaps matches TRBD1 (6 bases). Germline V gene data show CDR1 as SGHKS and CDR2 as YYEKEE (reference sequence). Between the trimmed V and J ends, which lost 0 bases and 5 bases, there was a span of 7 bases. CDR3 length: 13 residues. CDR3 coding DNA: TGTGCCAGCAGCTTGGACAGGGAAGATACGCAGTATTTT. Protein: CASSLDREDTQYF. The full variable domain, rest sourced from reference TRBV5-5 and TRBJ2-3, is DAGVTQSPTHLIKTRGQQVTLRCSPISGHKSVSWYQQVLGQGPQFIFQYYEKEERGRGNFPDRFSARQFPNYSSELNVNALLLGDSALYLCASSLDREDTQYFGPGTRLTVL.

This clone was detected ten times or more. The rearrangement links TRBV30 to TRBJ2-7; 7 positions match TRBD2. The germline V gene has CDR1 GTSNPN and CDR2 SVGIG (reference sequence). V trimming: 2 bases; J trimming: 8 bases; junction bases outside the gene matches: 3. The CDR3 runs to 11 residues. CDR3 coding DNA: TGTGCCTGGAGTTGGGAGGGACAGCAGTACTTC. Its protein product is CAWSWEGQQYF.

The chain links TRBV18 to TRBJ2-1; TRBD1 matches at 9 bases. The V gene's germline CDR1 is KGHSH and CDR2 LQKENI. The CDR3 is 13 residues long. V shed 4 bases and J 8 bases; nucleotides not matched to a gene: 3. CDR3 region: CASSLNRGHEQFF. In DNA form, the CDR3 reads TGTGCCAGCTCACTTAACAGGGGGCATGAGCAGTTCTTC.

This chain joins TRBV19 and TRBJ1-1; 9 bases line up with TRBD1. The CDR3 consists of 14 residues. Germline V gene data show CDR1 as LNHDA and CDR2 as SQIVND (reference sequence). V lost 9 bases and J lost 4; bases outside the gene matches: 9. CDR3 loop: CASRQGGPSTEAFF. The CDR3 DNA reads TGTGCCAGCAGACAGGGGGGGCCCAGCACTGAAGCTTTCTTT.

This clone appeared a few times. The chain carries TRBV6-4 and TRBJ2-3; 11 nucleotides line up with TRBD2. After removal of 5 bases from V and 2 bases from J, the junction contained 3 bases not matched to a gene. Germline CDR1 MRHNA, CDR2 SNTAGT. The CDR3 consists of 15 residues. CDR3 sequence (DNA): TGTGCCAGCAGTCCTAGCGGGGGGTCCACAGATACGCAGTATTTT. The encoded protein is CASSPSGGSTDTQYF.

This CDR3 is CASSYSWESSEKLFF. The CDR3 DNA is TGTGCCAGCAGTTACTCCTGGGAGTCTAGTGAAAAACTGTTTTTT. This chain connects TRBV6-5 to TRBJ1-4; D is uncertain. Germline V gives CDR1 MNHEY, CDR2 SVGAGI. V lost 0 bases and J lost 7, with 12 bases in between. The length of the CDR3 is 15 residues.

In nucleotides, the CDR3 is TGCGCCAGCAGTGCTTCAGACACTTTAGGTGGCTACACCTTC. It is translated as CASSASDTLGGYTF. The chain joins TRBV10-2 to TRBJ1-2, with D unclear. V shed 4 bases and J shed 7 bases, with 16 bases lying between them. The CDR3 covers 14 residues. Germline CDR1 is WSHSY and CDR2 is SAAADI.

This clone was counted once. One junction end disagrees with the germline gene, perhaps due to a read error. Other nucleotide sequences from this sample produce the same CDR3. The rearrangement links TRBV29-1 to TRBJ2-5, with 7 positions matching TRBD2. This CDR3 has 12 amino acids. Germline V lookup: CDR1 SQVTM, CDR2 ANQGSEA. The CDR3 protein is CSSTSGGETQYF. The CDR3 nucleotides are TGTAGCTCAACCTCGGGGGGAGAGACCCAGTACTTC.

V gene TRBV7-9 combines with J gene TRBJ2-1; 10 bases map to TRBD1. This CDR3 has 17 amino acids. The germline CDR1 and CDR2 sequences are SEHNR and FQNEAQ (reference sequence). The trim removed 2 bases at V and 8 bases at J, leaving 12 bases unmatched. CDR3 amino acids: CASSLPVPGQGFHEQFF. CDR3 DNA: TGTGCCAGCAGCTTACCGGTCCCGGGACAGGGGTTTCATGAGCAGTTCTTC.

The rearrangement uses TRBV7-3 and TRBJ2-7, with D maybe TRBD1 (5 bases). The germline V and J ends were trimmed by 2 bases and 6 bases, with 11 bases remaining between them. This CDR3 has 13 amino acids. From germline, CDR1 is SGHTA and CDR2 FQGTGA. The DNA for the CDR3 is TGTGCCAGCAGCTTATCCCAGGGTGGCGAGCAGTACTTC. It encodes CASSLSQGGEQYF.

The chain carries TRBV5-4 and TRBJ2-6; tentative D call: TRBD2 (5 bases). Germline V CDR1 and CDR2: SGHNT, YYREEE (reference sequence). The CDR3 has 14 amino acids. V gave up 5 bases and J gave up 1 base, with 7 bases separating them. The CDR3 protein is CASRSGSGANVLTF. CDR3 coding DNA: TGTGCCAGCAGATCGGGGTCTGGGGCCAACGTCCTGACTTTC.

This rearrangement joins TRBV19 to TRBJ1-4; weak D call: TRBD1 (5 bases). The V and J ends lost 3 bases and 16 bases respectively, with 12 bases between them. Germline V lookup: CDR1 LNHDA, CDR2 SQIVND (reference sequence). This CDR3 contains 11 residues. The CDR3 here is CASSMGGPAFF. The CDR3 DNA reads TGTGCCAGTAGTATGGGGGGACCCGCGTTTTTT.

The J gene is TRBJ1-1, the V gene TRBV9, with D hard to call. V was pared by 6 bases and J by 0 bases, with 9 bases between. The germline CDR1 and CDR2 sequences are SGDLS and YYNGEE. This CDR3 has 13 residues. Written as DNA, the CDR3 is TGTGCCAGCACGCGAGGCCTGAACACTGAAGCTTTCTTT. Its translation is CASTRGLNTEAFF.

The chain is built from TRBV2 and TRBJ2-7, with D uncertain. CDR1 SNHLY and CDR2 FYNNEI come from the germline V gene. The V end lost 6 bases, the J end lost 1 base, and 13 bases lay between the germline ends. CDR3 length: 14 amino acids. In nucleotides, the CDR3 is TGTGCCAGCAGAGCAATAACAGATTCCTACGAGCAGTACTTC. The encoded protein is CASRAITDSYEQYF.

This chain joins TRBV30 and TRBJ1-1; D is unresolved. V lost 4 bases, J lost 0 bases, and 9 bases lay in between. Germline CDR1 reads GTSNPN; CDR2 reads SVGIG (reference sequence). This CDR3 has 13 residues. The CDR3 DNA sequence: TGTGCCTGGACAACCAACATGAACACTGAAGCTTTCTTT. This codes for CAWTTNMNTEAFF. Filled out from reference TRBV30 and TRBJ1-1, the complete variable domain reads SQTIHQWPATLVQPVGSPLSLECTVEGTSNPNLYWYRQAAGRGLQLLFYSVGIGQISSEVPQNLSASRPQDRQFILSSKKLLLSDSGFYLCAWTTNMNTEAFFGQGTRLTVV.

The rearrangement links TRBV28 to TRBJ2-7, with TRBD1 matching over 7 bases. Germline V CDR1 and CDR2: MDHEN, SYDVKM. Germline trimming cut 3 bases from V and 2 bases from J; bases unmatched to any gene: 4. CDR3 length: 14 amino acids. The chain's CDR3 is CASSFAGGPYEQYF. Written as DNA, the CDR3 is TGTGCCAGCAGTTTCGCAGGGGGACCCTACGAGCAGTACTTC.

J is TRBJ1-1 and V is TRBV28; TRBD1 might be the D (5 bases). The germline V gene encodes CDR1 MDHEN and CDR2 SYDVKM. This CDR3 is built from 14 residues. The V gene lost 7 bases and the J gene lost 5 bases, with 17 bases spanning the gap. CDR3 sequence reads: CASKVMGGMTEAFF. In nucleotides, the CDR3 is TGTGCCAGCAAGGTAATGGGGGGAATGACTGAAGCTTTCTTT.

The CDR3 sequence: CASRRGGTSYNSPLHF. In DNA, the CDR3 is TGTGCCAGCAGGCGGGGGGGTACCTCCTATAATTCACCCCTCCACTTT. The gene calls are TRBV5-4 and TRBJ1-6; tentative D call: TRBD1 (5 bases). Trimming cost V 5 bases and J 0 bases, with 12 bases left between them. This CDR3 is built from 16 residues. CDR1 and CDR2 (germline): SGHNT, YYREEE (reference sequence).

V is TRBV4-1 and J is TRBJ1-4; D is uncertain. V dropped 0 bases and J dropped 0 bases, with 11 bases sitting between them. This CDR3 has 17 amino acids. Looked up from germline, CDR1 is MGHRA and CDR2 is YSYEKL. The CDR3 coding sequence is TGCGCCAGCAGCCAAGATCCAGGTTCCCCAACTAATGAAAAACTGTTTTTT. The encoded protein is CASSQDPGSPTNEKLFF.

The chain links TRBV6-1 to TRBJ2-7; 7 bases are a match to TRBD1. Germline CDR1 and CDR2: MNHNS and SASEGT. This CDR3 has 14 residues. V dropped 6 bases and J dropped 11; count of bases not matched to a gene: 16. In nucleotides, the CDR3 is TGTGCCAGCAGCAGGGACAGCCAATTAATCCGGGAGTACTTC. This sequence encodes CASSRDSQLIREYF.

The chain employs TRBV4-1 and TRBJ2-7; 7 positions agree with TRBD1. Germline lookup yields CDR1 MGHRA and CDR2 YSYEKL. With 4 bases clipped from V and 0 bases from J, the junction kept 9 bases outside the gene matches. CDR3 length: 16 amino acids. CDR3 sequence: CASSRTAGQVSYEQYF. For the CDR3, the DNA is TGCGCCAGCAGCCGAACAGCAGGACAGGTCTCCTACGAGCAGTACTTC.